The clone carrying this TCR beta chain was seen more than once but under ten times. What it recognizes is unknown. The data were obtained in a study of Ad26.COV2.S vaccination and SARS-CoV-2 variants. Turning to the study itself: Donor got 5x10^10 or 1x10^11 viral particles of Ad26.COV2.S. Study-wide results and caveats: It was vaccine recipients, not placebo recipients, who had the higher spike-specific TCR breadth.

The sample's treatment: around 19 received Ad26.COV2.S at low or high dose, single or two shots; several received placebo; per-sample allocation not given. On day 63 after the first injection, vaccine and placebo recipients gave samples. An 18-55-year-old adult in Boston served as donor. Per germline, CDR1 LGHDT and CDR2 YNNKEL (reference sequence). V dropped 2 bases and J dropped 8 bases, with 12 bases sitting between them. The CDR3 has 13 amino acids. The repertoire was sequenced with immunoSEQ multiplex PCR; TCRdb's copy has only in-frame clones and lacks some. The sample has about 400,000 clones, around 92% seen once.

Specimen: peripheral blood, collected in a trial of Ad26.COV2.S vaccine versus placebo. This receptor was taken from a person between 18 and 65 years old who received the Ad26.COV2.S COVID-19 vaccine or a placebo. The chain joins TRBV3-1 (or the pseudogene TRBV3-2) to TRBJ1-2; D call uncertain. The DNA for the CDR3 is TGTGCCAGCAGCCAATCTGAAGGGCGCGGCTACACCTTC. It specifies CASSQSEGRGYTF.